The rows below give T cell receptor beta chains drawn from one sample of a study of blood T cells in healthy people across ages. MiXCR, run by TCRdb on the 5' RACE reads, gives a single entry per CDR3 protein. The sample lists roughly 930,000 distinct CDR3 sequences; about 48% were seen once. Specimen: blood. Receptors originate from a man aged 30 to 39 in good health. The CDR3 runs from the conserved cysteine through the conserved F or W. The order of the fields is V gene, CDR3 protein.

>TRBV6-5
CASSSGQASNQPQHF
>TRBV12-3/TRBV12-4
CASSPLSDRGNGYTF
>TRBV20-1
CSATSDRGVSYTQYF
>TRBV5-4
CASSLATGDHTGELFF
>TRBV20-1
CSARDPVRETQYF
>TRBV30
CAWGQGNEQFF
>TRBV6-5
CASSYSGVSTDTQYF
>TRBV27
CASSLLGGSAYNEQFF
>TRBV5-1
CASSGGGTHEQYF
>TRBV15
CATSRASGAVYGYTF
>TRBV29-1
CSCIGGGDTQYF
>TRBV6-2/TRBV6-3
CASSYSAEPGGYTF
>TRBV20-1
CSAPRGFTMNTEAFF
>TRBV20-1
CGARPDRLGSGYTF
>TRBV10-3
CAISESKGGPDEQYF
>TRBV18
CASSRGEGERQPQHF
>TRBV20-1
CSARDEGRSYEQYF
>TRBV10-3
CAINEGLGETQYF
>TRBV6-5
CASSYTGAYEQYF
>TRBV12-3/TRBV12-4
CASSFSRTYGYTF
>TRBV7-3
CASSLLGAEQYF
>TRBV12-3/TRBV12-4
CASSFSRFDYEQYF
>TRBV9
CASSFGTGGDIQYF
>TRBV28
CASSRPTGTYEQYF
>TRBV28
CASSSRREGIGEQFF
>TRBV4-1
CASSQASGGAPTDTQYF
>TRBV10-3
CAISGDRGANTGELFF
>TRBV6-5
CASSEQGARGYTF
>TRBV6-1
CASSSGQGVSTDTQYF
>TRBV20-1
CSAGDPDRGNNSPLHF
>TRBV4-1
CASSQGYGYEQYF
>TRBV25-1
CASSPPGTFTDTQYF
>TRBV2
CASSEGAGYTF
>TRBV25-1
CASSVTGVTEAFF
>TRBV28
CASIGSSYNEQFF
>TRBV18
CATPSVGDTGELFF
>TRBV6-6
CASSLNRPGQGAYEQYF
>TRBV11-2
CASSSPRRGTSGDSTDTQYF